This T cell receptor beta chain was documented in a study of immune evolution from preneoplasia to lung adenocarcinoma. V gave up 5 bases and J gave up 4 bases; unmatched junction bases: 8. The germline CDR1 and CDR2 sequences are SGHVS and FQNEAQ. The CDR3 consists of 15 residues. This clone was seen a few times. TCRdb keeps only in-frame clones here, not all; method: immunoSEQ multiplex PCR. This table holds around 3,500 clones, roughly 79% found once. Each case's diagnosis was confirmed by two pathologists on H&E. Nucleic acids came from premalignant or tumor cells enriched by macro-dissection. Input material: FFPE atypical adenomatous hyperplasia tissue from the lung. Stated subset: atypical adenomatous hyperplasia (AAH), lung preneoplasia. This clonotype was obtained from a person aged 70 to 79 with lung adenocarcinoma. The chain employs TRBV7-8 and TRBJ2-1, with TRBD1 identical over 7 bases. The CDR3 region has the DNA TGTGCCAGCAGCGCCAGGGACAGATATTACAATGAGCAGTTCTTC. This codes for CASSARDRYYNEQFF.